This paragraph reports one TCR beta chain. Its cognate antigen is unknown. Assay used: immunoSEQ multiplex PCR; TCRdb lists only in-frame clones, some missing. Of some 29,000 clones detected, over 55% appear once; the ten largest clones hold approximately 9%. Looked up from germline, CDR1 is KGHSH and CDR2 is LQKENI. V lost 2 bases and J 0 bases, leaving 8 bases between the germline ends. The CDR3 consists of 15 residues. This entry is derived from a study of vaccination effects on CD4 cells after COVID-19. Ahead of sequencing, the ViraFEST assay grew antigen-specific CD4+ T cells using viral peptide pools. Following a roughly 11-day culture, CD4+ T cells were purified. BNT162b2 vaccine or mRNA-1273 vaccine was given to participants in two doses. Previously uninfected by SARS-CoV-2, the vaccine recipients also showed negative nucleocapsid antibodies.

The chain couples TRBV18 to TRBJ1-5; no definite D call. The receptor was derived from a human donor who received a COVID-19 vaccine. Sequenced material: CD4+ T cells from PBMCs cultured with SARS-CoV-2 spike peptides, taken after COVID-19 vaccination. The CDR3 sequence: CASSPSVSSNQPQHF. CDR3 sequence (DNA): TGTGCCAGCTCACCATCGGTGTCTAGCAATCAGCCCCAGCATTTT.